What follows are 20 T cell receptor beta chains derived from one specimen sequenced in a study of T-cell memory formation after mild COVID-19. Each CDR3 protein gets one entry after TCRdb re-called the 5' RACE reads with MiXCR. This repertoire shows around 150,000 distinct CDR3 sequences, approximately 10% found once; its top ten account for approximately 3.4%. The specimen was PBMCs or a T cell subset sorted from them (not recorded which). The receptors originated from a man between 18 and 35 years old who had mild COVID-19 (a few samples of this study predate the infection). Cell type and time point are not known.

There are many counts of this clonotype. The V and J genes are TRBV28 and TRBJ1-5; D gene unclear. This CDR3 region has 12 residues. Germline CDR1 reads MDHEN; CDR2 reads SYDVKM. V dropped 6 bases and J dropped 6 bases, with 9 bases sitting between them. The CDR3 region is CASSSSGQPQHF. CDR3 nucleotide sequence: TGTGCCAGCAGCTCCTCAGGTCAGCCCCAGCATTTT.

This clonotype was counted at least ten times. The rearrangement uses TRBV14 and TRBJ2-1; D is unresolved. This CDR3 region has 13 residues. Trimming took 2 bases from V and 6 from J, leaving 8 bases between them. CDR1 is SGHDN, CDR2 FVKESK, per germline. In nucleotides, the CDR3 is TGTGCCAGCAGCCAAAGTGGACCCAATGAGCAGTTCTTC. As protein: CASSQSGPNEQFF.

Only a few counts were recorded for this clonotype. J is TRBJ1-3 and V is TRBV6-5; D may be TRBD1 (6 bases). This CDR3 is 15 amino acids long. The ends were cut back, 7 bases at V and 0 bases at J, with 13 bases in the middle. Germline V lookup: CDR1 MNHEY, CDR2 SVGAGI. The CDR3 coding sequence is TGTGCCAGCATTCCCGAGGGGGGCTCTGGAAACACCATATATTTT. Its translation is CASIPEGGSGNTIYF.

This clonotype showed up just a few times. CDR3 coding DNA: TGTGCCAGCAGCCAGACGGGGGGGCTCTACGAGCAGTACTTC. This encodes CASSQTGGLYEQYF. The chain uses TRBV3-1 and TRBJ2-7, with 8 bases lining up with TRBD2. The CDR3 sequence is 14 residues long. Trimming removed 3 bases from V and 3 bases from J; junction bases left unmatched: 4. CDR1 and CDR2 (germline): LGHDT, YNNKEL (reference sequence).

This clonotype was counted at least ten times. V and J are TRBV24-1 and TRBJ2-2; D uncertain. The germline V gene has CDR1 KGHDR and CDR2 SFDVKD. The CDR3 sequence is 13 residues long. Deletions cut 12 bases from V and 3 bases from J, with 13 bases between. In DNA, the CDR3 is TGTGCCGTAAGAGAAACTTACACCGGGGAGCTGTTTTTT. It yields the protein CAVRETYTGELFF.

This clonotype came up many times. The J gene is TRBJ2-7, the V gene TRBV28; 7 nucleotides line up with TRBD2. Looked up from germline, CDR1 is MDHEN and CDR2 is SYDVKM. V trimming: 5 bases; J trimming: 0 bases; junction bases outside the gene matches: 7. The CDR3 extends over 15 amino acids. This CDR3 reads CASSPRGRGSYEQYV. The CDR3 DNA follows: TGTGCCAGCAGTCCCCGAGGGAGGGGCTCCTACGAGCAGTACGTC.

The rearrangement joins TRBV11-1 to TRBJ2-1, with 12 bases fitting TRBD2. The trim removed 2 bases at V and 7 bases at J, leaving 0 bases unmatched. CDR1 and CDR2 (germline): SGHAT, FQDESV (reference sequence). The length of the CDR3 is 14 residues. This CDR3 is CASSLLAGGNEQFF. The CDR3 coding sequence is TGTGCCAGCAGCTTACTAGCGGGGGGGAATGAGCAGTTCTTC.

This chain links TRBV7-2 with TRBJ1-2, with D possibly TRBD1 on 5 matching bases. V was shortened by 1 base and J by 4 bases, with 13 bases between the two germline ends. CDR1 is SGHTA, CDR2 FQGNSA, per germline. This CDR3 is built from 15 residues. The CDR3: CASSLGAGWSYGYTF. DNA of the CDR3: TGTGCCAGCAGCTTAGGAGCAGGGTGGTCCTATGGCTACACCTTC.

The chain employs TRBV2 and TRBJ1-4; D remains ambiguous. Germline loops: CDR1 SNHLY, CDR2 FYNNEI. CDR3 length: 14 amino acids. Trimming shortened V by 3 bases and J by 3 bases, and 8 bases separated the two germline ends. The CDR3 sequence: CASSERQSNEKLFF. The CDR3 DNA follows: TGTGCCAGCAGTGAGCGGCAGTCTAATGAAAAACTGTTTTTT.

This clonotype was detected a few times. CDR3 amino acids: CASSPPGGRADTQYF. In DNA, the CDR3 is TGTGCCAGCAGTCCCCCAGGGGGTAGGGCAGATACGCAGTATTTT. V is TRBV12-3 or TRBV12-4 and J is TRBJ2-3, with 7 bases identical to TRBD1. This CDR3 region has 15 residues. V gave up 5 bases and J gave up 4 bases; unmatched junction bases: 9.

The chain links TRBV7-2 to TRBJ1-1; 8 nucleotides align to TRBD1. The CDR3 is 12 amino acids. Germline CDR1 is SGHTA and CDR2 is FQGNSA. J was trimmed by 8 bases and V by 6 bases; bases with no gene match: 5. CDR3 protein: CASRFRDREAFF. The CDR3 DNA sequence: TGTGCCAGCAGATTTCGGGACAGGGAAGCTTTCTTT.

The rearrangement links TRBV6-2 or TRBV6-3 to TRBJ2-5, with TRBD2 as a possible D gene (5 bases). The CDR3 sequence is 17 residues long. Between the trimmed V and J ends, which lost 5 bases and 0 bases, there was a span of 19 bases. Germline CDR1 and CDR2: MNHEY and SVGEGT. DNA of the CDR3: TGTGCCAGCAGTCATCCGCCCTGGCGGAGGAACCAAGAGACCCAGTACTTC. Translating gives CASSHPPWRRNQETQYF.

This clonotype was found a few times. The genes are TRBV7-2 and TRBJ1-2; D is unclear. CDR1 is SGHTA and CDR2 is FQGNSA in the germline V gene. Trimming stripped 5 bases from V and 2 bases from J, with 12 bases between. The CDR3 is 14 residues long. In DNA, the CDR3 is TGTGCCAGCAGCGCAACGGGGATCAACTATGGCTACACCTTC. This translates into CASSATGINYGYTF.

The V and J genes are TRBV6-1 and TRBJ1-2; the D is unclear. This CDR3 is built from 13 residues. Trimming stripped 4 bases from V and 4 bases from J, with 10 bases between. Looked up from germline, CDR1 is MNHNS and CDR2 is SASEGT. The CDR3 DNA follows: TGTGCCAGCAGTGTGACTACTCTCTATGGCTACACCTTC. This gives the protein CASSVTTLYGYTF.

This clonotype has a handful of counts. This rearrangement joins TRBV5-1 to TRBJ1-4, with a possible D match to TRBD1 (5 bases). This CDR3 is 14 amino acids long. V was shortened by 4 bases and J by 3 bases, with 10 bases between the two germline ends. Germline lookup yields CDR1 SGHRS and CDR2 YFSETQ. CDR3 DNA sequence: TGCGCCAGCAGCCCGGGGACGGCTAATGAAAAACTGTTTTTT. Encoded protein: CASSPGTANEKLFF.

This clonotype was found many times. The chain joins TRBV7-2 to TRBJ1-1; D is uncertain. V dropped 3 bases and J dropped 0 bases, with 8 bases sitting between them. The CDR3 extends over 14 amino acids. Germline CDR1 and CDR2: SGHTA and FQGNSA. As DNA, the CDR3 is TGTGCCAGCAGCTTTTACACCTTGAACACTGAAGCTTTCTTT. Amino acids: CASSFYTLNTEAFF.

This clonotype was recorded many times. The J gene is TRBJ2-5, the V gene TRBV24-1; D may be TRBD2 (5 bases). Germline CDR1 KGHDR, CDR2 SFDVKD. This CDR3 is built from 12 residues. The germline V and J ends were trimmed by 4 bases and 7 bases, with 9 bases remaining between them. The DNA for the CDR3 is TGTGCCACCAGTGAGATCGGAGGGACCCAGTACTTC. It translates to CATSEIGGTQYF.

CDR3 sequence (DNA): TGTGCCAGCAGTGCGGGACAGGGTTTTCGTGGCTACACCTTC. Translation gives CASSAGQGFRGYTF. The chain has TRBV6-5 and TRBJ1-2; 9 bases are shared with TRBD1. The CDR3 has 14 residues. Trimming removed 5 bases from V and 7 bases from J; junction bases left unmatched: 8. CDR1 and CDR2 (germline): MNHEY, SVGAGI.

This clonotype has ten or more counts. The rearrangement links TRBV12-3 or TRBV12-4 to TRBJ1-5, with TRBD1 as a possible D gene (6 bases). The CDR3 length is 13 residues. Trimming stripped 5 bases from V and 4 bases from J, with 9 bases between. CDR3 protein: CASSPDRNQPQHF. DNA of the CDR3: TGTGCCAGCAGTCCGGACAGAAATCAGCCCCAGCATTTT.

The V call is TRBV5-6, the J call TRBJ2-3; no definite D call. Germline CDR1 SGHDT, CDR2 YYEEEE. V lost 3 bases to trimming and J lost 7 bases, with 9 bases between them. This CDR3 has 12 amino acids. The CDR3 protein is CASSSGPYTQYF. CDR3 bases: TGTGCCAGCAGCTCGGGCCCCTATACGCAGTATTTT. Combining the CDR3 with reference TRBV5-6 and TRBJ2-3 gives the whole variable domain DAGVTQSPTHLIKTRGQQVTLRCSPKSGHDTVSWYQQALGQGPQFIFQYYEEEERQRGNFPDRFSGHQFPNYSSELNVNALLLGDSALYLCASSSGPYTQYFGPGTRLTVL.